This TCR beta chain is from a study of T cells in Graves' hyperthyroidism and ophthalmopathy. Germline V lookup: CDR1 SNHLY, CDR2 FYNNEI. The CDR3 is made up of 13 amino acids. Patients were aged 18 to 65, had disease duration under 2 months, and had newly diagnosed hyperthyroidism. Exclusions: uncontrolled infection, other autoimmune disease, pregnancy, lactation. Diagnostic decisions used clinical symptoms, serum thyroxine and TRAb, thyroid ultrasound and orbital computed tomography. What was amplified from RNA transcripts were TCR beta CDR3 regions. During a first-round RT-PCR of the TCR CDR3, the HTBI primer set was used. A single record per CDR3 protein comes from TCRdb applying MiXCR to the multiplex PCR reads. The table lists about 540,000 distinct CDR3 sequences, about half of them singletons. Overall study results and limits: Ophthalmopathy was distinguished from stable hyperthyroidism by 13 V-J signatures.

Comments on this clonotype: Its antigen is not known.

The chain is built from TRBV2 and TRBJ2-5, with D hard to call. The end of the DNA is better explained by TRBJ2-1, so the J call may be wrong. The source is a woman younger than 35 with Graves' hyperthyroidism. Specimen: peripheral blood or thyroid tissue (not recorded which). The CDR3 DNA follows: TGTGCCAGCAGCATCCAAAGGTACAATGAGCAGTTCTTC. It encodes CASSIQRYNEQFF.